This is a list of T cell receptor beta chains from one sample in a study of blood T cells in healthy people across ages. TCRdb ran MiXCR on the 5' RACE reads and lists one entry per CDR3 protein. This table has 550,000 to 600,000 distinct CDR3 sequences, roughly 48% appearing once. The material sequenced was blood. Every receptor here comes from a man aged 80 or over in good health. The CDR3 runs from the conserved cysteine through the conserved F or W. The D gene is left open where the match is weak. Clone size is not always given. Where it is, it says once, few, many or a class for expanded clones.

NA	TRBJ2-3	NA	TRBV28	TGTGCCAGCACGGAGGGGGCAACAGATACGCAGTATTTT	CASTEGATDTQYF
few	TRBJ2-7	NA	TRBV27	TGTGCCAGCTCCGCCCTCACGGGGGGCCACGAGCAGTACTTC	CASSALTGGHEQYF
NA	TRBJ1-2	NA	TRBV4-3	TGCGCCAGCAGCCAAGACAGACTTAATAACTATGGCTACACCTTC	CASSQDRLNNYGYTF
NA	TRBJ2-3	TRBD2	TRBV29-1	TGCAGCGTTAGAGCCGGGACTATTAGCACAGATACGCAGTATTTT	CSVRAGTISTDTQYF
once	TRBJ1-1	NA	TRBV5-1	TGCGCCAGCAACCCACCGGGAGGCACTGAAGCTTTCTTT	CASNPPGGTEAFF
NA	TRBJ1-2	NA	TRBV4-1	TGCGCCAGCAGCCAAGATCCAGGGACGGAGGATTATGGCTACACCTTC	CASSQDPGTEDYGYTF
NA	TRBJ1-2	NA	TRBV9	TGTGCCAGCAGCGCCCGGGACGGCCCGTTTTTTGGCTACACCTTC	CASSARDGPFFGYTF
once	TRBJ2-5	NA	TRBV10-3	TGTGCCATCAGTAAGGAGGGTATAGCCCAGTACTTC	CAISKEGIAQYF
NA	TRBJ2-1	TRBD2	TRBV7-2	TGTGCCAGCAGCGATCGGACTAGCGGGGGCATTAGGCAGTTCTTC	CASSDRTSGGIRQFF
NA	TRBJ2-2	TRBD1	TRBV4-1	TGCGCCAGCAGCCAGAGGGACAGTAACACCGGGGAGCTGTTTTTT	CASSQRDSNTGELFF
NA	TRBJ2-1	NA	TRBV29-1	TGCAGCGTTGAAGGGGGCACGGTCTACAATGAGCAGTTCTTC	CSVEGGTVYNEQFF
once	TRBJ2-5	NA	TRBV25-1	TGTGCCAGCAGTGGATCTCCAGCAGAGACCCAGTACTTC	CASSGSPAETQYF
once	TRBJ2-7	NA	TRBV10-3	TGTGCCACGGGCGCCTTCACCTCGCTCTACGAGCAGTACTTC	CATGAFTSLYEQYF
NA	TRBJ1-1	TRBD1	TRBV5-1	TGCGCCAGCAGCTCCACAGGGGACACTGAAGCTTTCTTT	CASSSTGDTEAFF
NA	TRBJ1-4	NA	TRBV7-2	TGTGCCAGCAGCCCGCTACCAGCAACTAATGAAAAACTGTTTTTT	CASSPLPATNEKLFF
few	TRBJ2-1	NA	TRBV20-1	TGCAGTGCTAGACCTCCAGGTTCCACCTACAATGAGCAGTTCTTC	CSARPPGSTYNEQFF
many	TRBJ2-1	TRBD2	TRBV9	TGTGCCAGCAGCCAAACTAGCGGGTCCTACAATGAGCAGTTCTTC	CASSQTSGSYNEQFF
NA	TRBJ2-7	NA	TRBV4-2	TGTGCCAGCAGCCCGAAGGGGGGTGTCGAGCAGTACTTC	CASSPKGGVEQYF
few	TRBJ2-3	TRBD2	TRBV20-1	TGCAGAGAGATTTGGACTAGCGGGAGTTACCAGCCCACAGATACGCAGTATTTT	CREIWTSGSYQPTDTQYF
NA	TRBJ2-3	NA	TRBV29-1	TGCAGCGTTGAAGGGGTAGGAACGGTTCGCACAGATACGCAGTATTTT	CSVEGVGTVRTDTQYF
NA	TRBJ1-3	TRBD1	TRBV12-3/TRBV12-4	TGTGCCAGCAGTATGCGGACCGGGACAGGGGGTGGAAACACCATATATTTT	CASSMRTGTGGGNTIYF
NA	TRBJ1-4	NA	TRBV29-1	TGCAGCGTTGAAGATCCGGGGGTGGGTGAAAAACTGTTTTTT	CSVEDPGVGEKLFF
NA	TRBJ2-2	TRBD1	TRBV20-1	TGCAGTGCTATCCGACAGGGCACCGGGGAGCTGTTTTTT	CSAIRQGTGELFF
NA	TRBJ1-5	NA	TRBV7-6	TGTGCCAGCAGCTCAAGGGAGGGAGAGCCCCAGCATTTT	CASSSREGEPQHF
NA	TRBJ2-1	TRBD2	TRBV27	TGTGCCAGCAGAAGGGAAGCGGGAGTTCCCGAATTGGATGAGCAGTTCTTC	CASRREAGVPELDEQFF
NA	TRBJ2-1	TRBD2	TRBV4-3	TGCGCCAGCAGTCAACCGAGCCCGGGACTAGCGGGGGGAACCGAGCAGTTCTTC	CASSQPSPGLAGGTEQFF
NA	TRBJ2-2	NA	TRBV24-1	TGTGCCACCAGTGATTTCATCGGGCCGAACACCGGGGAGCTGTTTTTT	CATSDFIGPNTGELFF
many	TRBJ2-3	NA	TRBV10-3	TGTGCCATCAGTGAGTCGATGGAGTCTACGCAGTATTTT	CAISESMESTQYF
NA	TRBJ2-7	TRBD2	TRBV29-1	TGCAGCTTCCGAAAAGCGGGAAACTACGAGCAGTACTTC	CSFRKAGNYEQYF
many	TRBJ1-5	TRBD1	TRBV6-6	TGTGCCAGCAGTTCGGGACAGGGGTCCCATCTGGAGCCCCAGCATTTT	CASSSGQGSHLEPQHF
NA	TRBJ1-6	NA	TRBV27	TGTGCCAGCAGTTTAATGGCCGGGGCAGTGGGCAATTCACCCCTCCACTTT	CASSLMAGAVGNSPLHF
NA	TRBJ2-2	TRBD1	TRBV2	TGTGCCAGCAGTCTCACAGGGGTCACCGGGGAGCTGTTTTTT	CASSLTGVTGELFF
NA	TRBJ1-2	NA	TRBV4-3	TGCGCCAGCAGCCAAGATAGGGTCAATATCGGCTATGGCTACACCTTC	CASSQDRVNIGYGYTF
NA	TRBJ2-1	TRBD1	TRBV29-1	TGCAGCGTTGATAGGACAGGGGTCAGTGAGCAGTTCTTC	CSVDRTGVSEQFF
NA	TRBJ2-3	NA	TRBV4-3	TGCGCCAGCAGCCAAGATACCTTGAATACGCAGTATTTT	CASSQDTLNTQYF
few	TRBJ2-5	TRBD2	TRBV20-1	TGCAGTGCTAGAGCCAGGACTAGCGGGGCATCGATTAAAGAGACCCAGTACTTC	CSARARTSGASIKETQYF
NA	TRBJ2-4	NA	TRBV27	TGTGCCAGCAGTTCCAAAAACATTCAGTACTTC	CASSSKNIQYF
NA	TRBJ1-3	NA	TRBV20-1	TGCAGTGCTAGAGAATACACCGACTCTGGAAACACCATATATTTT	CSAREYTDSGNTIYF
NA	TRBJ2-1	TRBD2	TRBV7-3	TGTGCCAGCAGCCGGACTAGCGGCCAGAACAATGAGCAGTTCTTC	CASSRTSGQNNEQFF
NA	TRBJ2-5	NA	TRBV7-2	TGTGCCAGCAGCTTAAACACAGTACCTGGGGAGACCCAGTACTTC	CASSLNTVPGETQYF
NA	TRBJ2-1	TRBD1	TRBV6-4	TGTGCCAGCAGTGACAGGGCCAGGGGGAGATCCTACAATGAGCAGTTCTTC	CASSDRARGRSYNEQFF
few	TRBJ2-5	TRBD1	TRBV7-9	TGTGCCAGCAGCTCAAACGGACAGGCGTACCAAGAGACCCAGTACTTC	CASSSNGQAYQETQYF